The 9 T cell receptor beta chains given below trace back to one sample, sequenced in a study of blood T cell repertoires in COVID-19. Generated by immunoSEQ multiplex PCR, the TCRdb table keeps only in-frame clones and is missing some. The repertoire includes around 70,000 clones, roughly 79% of them detected once, and around 21% sits in the top ten. Specimen: peripheral blood. The receptors originated from a man between 65 and 85 years old with acute or convalescent COVID-19.

The CDR3 bases are TGTGCCAGCAGCTTAACCGGGTCTAGCAATCAGCCCCAGCATTTT. It specifies CASSLTGSSNQPQHF. V is TRBV7-3 and J is TRBJ1-5; no reliable D call. This CDR3 region has 15 residues. In germline, CDR1 is SGHTA, CDR2 FQGTGA. Deletions cut 0 bases from V and 0 bases from J, with 6 bases between.

This clone was seen a few times. This chain connects TRBV5-4 to TRBJ1-5; TRBD1 aligns across 7 bases. Germline CDR1 and CDR2: SGHNT and YYREEE (reference sequence). V was pared by 2 bases and J by 4 bases, with 3 bases of the junction left unmatched. The CDR3 has 14 residues. CDR3 nucleotides: TGTGCCAGCAGCTTACAGGGGCCGAATCAGCCCCAGCATTTT. It translates to CASSLQGPNQPQHF. Based on the CDR3 plus reference TRBV5-4 and TRBJ1-5, the full variable domain is ETGVTQSPTHLIKTRGQQVTLRCSSQSGHNTVSWYQQALGQGPQFIFQYYREEENGRGNFPPRFSGLQFPNYSSELNVNALELDDSALYLCASSLQGPNQPQHFGDGTRLSIL.

V and J are TRBV9 and TRBJ2-6; 12 bases line up with TRBD2. Germline V gene data show CDR1 as SGDLS and CDR2 as YYNGEE. Unmatched junction bases numbered 7, after V lost 6 bases and J lost 0 bases. The CDR3 runs 18 residues. The CDR3 DNA is TGTGCCAGCAAGGGACTAGCGGGCCCCCACTCTGGGGCCAACGTCCTGACTTTC. Its protein product is CASKGLAGPHSGANVLTF.

The V and J genes are TRBV7-2 and TRBJ2-7, with 8 positions matching TRBD2. With V trimmed by 1 base and J by 3 bases, 14 bases remained unmatched. The CDR3 runs to 18 residues. Germline V gene data show CDR1 as SGHTA and CDR2 as FQGNSA. CDR3 sequence: CASSLVGSSGPNLYEQYF. The DNA of the CDR3 is TGTGCCAGCAGCTTAGTGGGCTCTAGCGGGCCTAACCTCTACGAGCAGTACTTC.

This clone appeared a single time. V usage is TRBV5-1 and J usage is TRBJ2-5; weak D call: TRBD2 (5 bases). Trimming took off 4 bases at V and 3 bases at J, with 10 bases between the two ends. Germline V gives CDR1 SGHRS, CDR2 YFSETQ. The CDR3 length is 13 residues. CDR3 sequence (DNA): TGCGCCAGCAGCCCCTTCGGGGAAGAGACCCAGTACTTC. It translates to CASSPFGEETQYF. Based on the CDR3 plus reference TRBV5-1 and TRBJ2-5, the full variable domain is KAGVTQTPRYLIKTRGQQVTLSCSPISGHRSVSWYQQTPGQGLQFLFEYFSETQRNKGNFPGRFSGRQFSNSRSEMNVSTLELGDSALYLCASSPFGEETQYFGPGTRLLVL.

The chain links TRBV21-1 to TRBJ1-2. TRBV21-1 is annotated as a pseudogene. The CDR3 sequence is 13 residues long. CDR3 in DNA: TGTGCCAGCAGCAAGGGAGAGGAGTATGGCTACACCTTC. Protein: CASSKGEEYGYTF.

This clone was seen only a few times. The chain has TRBV5-4 and TRBJ2-1; 7 bases map to TRBD1. CDR3 length: 14 amino acids. The V segment lost 5 bases and the J segment 3 bases; nucleotides outside the gene matches: 5. In germline, CDR1 is SGHNT, CDR2 YYREEE (reference sequence). The CDR3 here is CASRDWTGYNEQFF. In DNA form, the CDR3 reads TGTGCCAGCAGAGACTGGACAGGCTACAATGAGCAGTTCTTC. The complete variable domain, with remaining parts taken from reference TRBV5-4 and TRBJ2-1, reads ETGVTQSPTHLIKTRGQQVTLRCSSQSGHNTVSWYQQALGQGPQFIFQYYREEENGRGNFPPRFSGLQFPNYSSELNVNALELDDSALYLCASRDWTGYNEQFFGPGTRLTVL.

The gene calls are TRBV7-2 and TRBJ2-3, with 7 bases lining up with TRBD1. Germline trimming cut 8 bases from V and 2 bases from J; bases unmatched to any gene: 7. The CDR3 is made up of 14 amino acids. Germline CDR1 reads SGHTA; CDR2 reads FQGNSA. CDR3 loop: CASGGQQVTDTQYF. The CDR3, as DNA: TGTGCCAGCGGGGGACAGCAGGTCACAGATACGCAGTATTTT.

The rearrangement joins TRBV4-2 to TRBJ2-7; 11 bases agree with TRBD1. The CDR3 runs to 16 residues. After removal of 3 bases from V and 3 bases from J, the junction contained 7 bases not matched to a gene. From germline, CDR1 is LGHNA and CDR2 YNFKEQ. The CDR3 DNA reads TGTGCCAGCAGCCAGCCGGCGGGACAGGGGGTCTACGAGCAGTACTTC. Its protein product is CASSQPAGQGVYEQYF.